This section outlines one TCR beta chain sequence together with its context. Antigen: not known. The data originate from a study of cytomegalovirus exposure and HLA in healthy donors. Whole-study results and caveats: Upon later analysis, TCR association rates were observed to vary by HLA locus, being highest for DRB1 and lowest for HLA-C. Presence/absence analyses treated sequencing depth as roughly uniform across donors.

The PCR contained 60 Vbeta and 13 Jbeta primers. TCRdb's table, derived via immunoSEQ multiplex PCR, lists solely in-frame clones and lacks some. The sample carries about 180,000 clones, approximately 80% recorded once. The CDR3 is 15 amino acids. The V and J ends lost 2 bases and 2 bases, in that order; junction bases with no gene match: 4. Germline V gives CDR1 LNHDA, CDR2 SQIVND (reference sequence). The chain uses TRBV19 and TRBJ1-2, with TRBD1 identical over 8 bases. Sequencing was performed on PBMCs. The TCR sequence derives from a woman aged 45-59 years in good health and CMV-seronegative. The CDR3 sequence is CASSINQGANYGYTF. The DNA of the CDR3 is TGTGCCAGTAGTATAAACCAGGGGGCGAACTATGGCTACACCTTC.